The following is a TCR beta chain sequence with its context. The data are from a study of control samples from healthy donors and cancer patients. CDR1 is SGDLS and CDR2 is YYNGEE in the germline V gene. V lost 4 bases, J lost 0 bases, and 1 base lay in between. The CDR3 contains 11 residues. Some clones are missing from TCRdb's copy, which holds only in-frame ones; the method was immunoSEQ multiplex PCR. Seen here are about 60,000 clones, 70% to 90% observed once, and the top ten hold roughly 6%. This sequence joins TRBV9 and TRBJ2-5; D is ambiguous. This TCR came from a man in his forties in good health. The source material was blood. CDR3 protein: CASSNQETQYF. CDR3 bases: TGTGCCAGCAGCAACCAAGAGACCCAGTACTTC. The full variable domain, its missing parts supplied by reference TRBV9 and TRBJ2-5, is DSGVTQTPKHLITATGQRVTLRCSPRSGDLSVYWYQQSLDQGLQFLIQYYNGEERAKGNILERFSAQQFPDLHSELNLSSLELGDSALYFCASSNQETQYFGPGTRLLVL.